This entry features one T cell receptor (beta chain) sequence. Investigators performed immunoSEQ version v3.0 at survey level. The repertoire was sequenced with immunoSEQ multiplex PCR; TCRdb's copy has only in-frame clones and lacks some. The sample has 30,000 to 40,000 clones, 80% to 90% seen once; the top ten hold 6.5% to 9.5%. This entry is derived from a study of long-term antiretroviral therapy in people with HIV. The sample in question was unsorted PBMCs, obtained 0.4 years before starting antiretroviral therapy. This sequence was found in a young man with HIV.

The CDR3 here is CASSPGPSGSYEQYF. Written as DNA, the CDR3 is TGTGCCAGCAGCCCGGGGCCTAGCGGCTCCTACGAGCAGTACTTC. The chain combines TRBV7-2 with TRBJ2-7; 7 bases match TRBD2. The CDR3 sequence is 15 residues long. V lost 5 bases, J lost 0 bases, and 7 bases stayed unmatched. CDR1 and CDR2 from the germline V gene are SGHTA and FQGNSA. The full variable domain, completed using reference TRBV7-2 and TRBJ2-7, is GAGVSQSPSNKVTEKGKDVELRCDPISGHTALYWYRQSLGQGLEFLIYFQGNSAPDKSGLPSDRFSAERTGGSVSTLTIQRTQQEDSAVYLCASSPGPSGSYEQYFGPGTRLTVT.